The rows below give T cell receptor beta chains drawn from one sample of a study of T cell repertoires in cytomegalovirus infection. TCRdb redid the calling of the reads with MiXCR, one entry per CDR3 protein. The repertoire holds roughly 700,000 distinct CDR3 sequences, with around 30% as singletons. The antigens of these receptors remain unknown. The specimen was cultured PBMCs, collected from culture after CMV antigen stimulation. Receptor source: a human donor in good health (CMV status not recorded). Some clones in this sample may be carry-over from other donors' samples. The CDR3 runs from the conserved cysteine through the conserved F or W. The order of the fields is J gene, clone size, D gene, V gene, CDR3 DNA, CDR3 protein. D genes are given only for firm matches. Size values are once, few and many counts, or a class for expanded clones, and some rows have none.

TRBJ1-1 | NA | NA | TRBV12-3/TRBV12-4 | TGTGCCAGCAGTTTCTCGACGGTGAACACTGAAGCTTTCTTT | CASSFSTVNTEAFF
TRBJ1-1 | NA | TRBD1 | TRBV6-4 | TGTGCCAGCATTTACCGGGACAGGAAAAACACTGAAGCTTTCTTT | CASIYRDRKNTEAFF
TRBJ2-7 | many | NA | TRBV12-3/TRBV12-4 | TGTGCCAGCACCCATAGGGGAACAGTCTACGAGCAGTACTTC | CASTHRGTVYEQYF
TRBJ1-1 | few | NA | TRBV11-2 | TGTGCCAGCAGCTTAACGGCAGGGTCAAGGAACACTGAAGCTTTCTTT | CASSLTAGSRNTEAFF
TRBJ2-1 | NA | TRBD2 | TRBV6-2/TRBV6-3 | TGTGCCAGCAGTTACGGGCTAGCGGTAACGACCTACAATGAGCAGTTCTTC | CASSYGLAVTTYNEQFF
TRBJ2-7 | NA | NA | TRBV7-9 | TGTGCCAGCAGCTTAGCGGACGGACTCTACGAGCAGTACTTC | CASSLADGLYEQYF
TRBJ1-4 | NA | NA | TRBV4-3 | TGCGCCAGCAGCCAAGCCCCCTTTGCAACTAATGAAAAACTGTTTTTT | CASSQAPFATNEKLFF
TRBJ2-1 | NA | NA | TRBV30 | TGTGCCTGGAGTACGGGAGCACCTTACAATGAGCAGTTCTTC | CAWSTGAPYNEQFF
TRBJ1-5 | NA | NA | TRBV7-6 | TGTGCCAGCAGCTTAGTAACGGGTGGTCAGCCCCAGCATTTT | CASSLVTGGQPQHF
TRBJ2-5 | once | TRBD2 | TRBV6-2/TRBV6-3 | TGTGCCAGCAGTCAAACTCTAGCGGGACTGCAAGAGACCCAGTACTTC | CASSQTLAGLQETQYF
TRBJ2-5 | few | NA | TRBV7-6 | TGTGCCAGCAGCCCACCGCGGAGTATATTCCAAGAGACCCAGTACTTC | CASSPPRSIFQETQYF
TRBJ2-4 | few | TRBD2 | TRBV20-1 | TGCAGTGCTCTCCCTCTTGGACTAGCGGGAAGAGGAAACATTCAGTACTTC | CSALPLGLAGRGNIQYF
TRBJ2-3 | many | TRBD2 | TRBV7-2 | TGTGCCAGCAGCTTGCGCGCGGGAGGTCGCACAGATACGCAGTATTTT | CASSLRAGGRTDTQYF
TRBJ1-2 | NA | TRBD1 | TRBV11-2 | TGTGCCAGCAGCTTAAAGGGACAGAACTATGGCTACACCTTC | CASSLKGQNYGYTF
TRBJ2-1 | NA | NA | TRBV2 | TGTGCCAGCAGTGAGTCGGGCTTTGCTACCCCCCCGGCGGATAAGCAGTTCTTC | CASSESGFATPPADKQFF
TRBJ1-6 | NA | NA | TRBV6-6 | TGTGCCAGCAGTCGGTATGGTTCGGACAGCAATTCACCCCTCCACTTT | CASSRYGSDSNSPLHF
TRBJ1-1 | few | NA | TRBV7-8 | TGTGCCAGCAGCTTAGTGGAGGGGGGCACTGAAGCTTTCTTT | CASSLVEGGTEAFF
TRBJ2-2 | NA | NA | TRBV2 | TGTGCCAGCAGTGGAATTACTAGTTCCGGGGAGCTGTTTTTT | CASSGITSSGELFF
TRBJ2-3 | few | TRBD2 | TRBV4-1 | TGCGCCAGCAGCCAAGTGAACGGGGGGGCCGGGGATACGCAGTATTTT | CASSQVNGGAGDTQYF
TRBJ2-2 | few | NA | TRBV7-2 | TGTGCCAGCAGCTTAGTAAGGGGTTCTAGGTATAAGGCCGGGGAGCTGTTTTTT | CASSLVRGSRYKAGELFF
TRBJ1-1 | NA | NA | TRBV5-4 | TGTGCCAGCAGCTTGGGCCAGGCGATGAACACTGAAGCTTTCTTT | CASSLGQAMNTEAFF
TRBJ2-7 | NA | TRBD1 | TRBV7-4 | TGTGCCAGCAGCAGACGACAGGGGGCCTACGAGCAGTACTTC | CASSRRQGAYEQYF
TRBJ1-5 | few | NA | TRBV13 | TGTGCCAGCGGACAGAACCGGGCCAAGGGACAGCCCCAGCATTTT | CASGQNRAKGQPQHF
TRBJ2-7 | NA | NA | TRBV27 | TGTGCCAGCAGTTTAGGGGGATCCAACGAGCAGTACTTC | CASSLGGSNEQYF
TRBJ2-6 | NA | NA | TRBV10-3 | TGTGCCACTTCAACAGCGGTGGGCTCTGGGGCCAACGTCCTGACTTTC | CATSTAVGSGANVLTF
TRBJ2-1 | many | TRBD1 | TRBV7-8 | TGTGCCAGCAGCTCCACCGGGACAGGGTCGTCGGTCTTCTCGGGCAATGAGCAGTTCTTC | CASSSTGTGSSVFSGNEQFF
TRBJ1-3 | few | NA | TRBV11-2 | TGTGCCAGCACCCCGGTCGACTCTGGAAACACCATATATTTT | CASTPVDSGNTIYF
TRBJ1-1 | few | NA | TRBV7-2 | TGTGCCAGCAGCTCCCAGGGATGGGGTGCTGAAGCTTTCTTT | CASSSQGWGAEAFF
TRBJ2-6 | NA | NA | TRBV2 | TGTGCCAGCAACCCTCAGGGCGTACTCGTTGCGGCTGGGGCCAACGTCCTGACTTTC | CASNPQGVLVAAGANVLTF